This TCR beta chain was captured in a study of cytomegalovirus exposure and HLA in healthy donors. This CDR3 has 15 residues. V dropped 1 base and J dropped 5; count of bases not matched to a gene: 7. Use of 60 Vbeta and 13 Jbeta primers characterized the PCR. The assay was immunoSEQ multiplex PCR, and TCRdb's table has in-frame clones only and misses some. The sample carries about 130,000 clones, around 78% recorded once. The TCR was taken from a man between 18 and 29 years old in good health and CMV-seropositive. Sequenced input: PBMCs. V usage is TRBV23-1 and J usage is TRBJ2-5, with 7 bases identical to TRBD2. TRBV23-1 is noted as an ORF with a role that remains uncertain. The chain's CDR3 is CASSQCPGRDETQYF. CDR3 coding DNA: TGCGCCAGCAGTCAATGTCCAGGGAGGGATGAGACCCAGTACTTC.